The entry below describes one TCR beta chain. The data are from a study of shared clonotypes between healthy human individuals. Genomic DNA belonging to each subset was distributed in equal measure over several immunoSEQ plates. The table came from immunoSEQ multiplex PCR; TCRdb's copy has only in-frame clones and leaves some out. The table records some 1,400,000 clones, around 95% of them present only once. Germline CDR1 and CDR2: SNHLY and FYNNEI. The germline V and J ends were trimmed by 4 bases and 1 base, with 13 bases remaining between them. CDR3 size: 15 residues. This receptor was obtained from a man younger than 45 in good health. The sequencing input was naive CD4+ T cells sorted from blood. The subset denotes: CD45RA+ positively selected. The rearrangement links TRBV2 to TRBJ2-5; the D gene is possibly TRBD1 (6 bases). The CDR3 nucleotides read TGTGCCAGCAGTGCCCAAGGACAGCTCCAAGAGACCCAGTACTTC. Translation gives CASSAQGQLQETQYF.